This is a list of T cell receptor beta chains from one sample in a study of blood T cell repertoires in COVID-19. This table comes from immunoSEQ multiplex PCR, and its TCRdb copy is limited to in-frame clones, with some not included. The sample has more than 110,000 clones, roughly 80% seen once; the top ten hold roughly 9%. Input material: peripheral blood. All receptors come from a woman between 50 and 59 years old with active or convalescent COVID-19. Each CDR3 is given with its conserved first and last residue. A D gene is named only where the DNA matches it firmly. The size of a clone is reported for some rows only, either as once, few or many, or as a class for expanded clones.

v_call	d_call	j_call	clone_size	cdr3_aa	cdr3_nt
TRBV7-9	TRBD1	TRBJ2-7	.	CASSGRWTGGPGEQYF	TGTGCCAGCAGCGGGCGGTGGACAGGGGGGCCGGGGGAGCAGTACTTC
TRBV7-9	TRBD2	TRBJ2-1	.	CASSTPKAGNEQFF	TGTGCCAGCAGCACACCGAAAGCGGGGAATGAGCAGTTCTTC
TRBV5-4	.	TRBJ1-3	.	CASSLGQSRDTIYF	TGTGCCAGCAGCTTAGGACAGTCCAGAGACACCATATATTTT
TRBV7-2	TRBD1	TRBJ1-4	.	CASSQDRAPNEKLFF	TGTGCCAGCAGCCAAGACAGGGCCCCTAATGAAAAACTGTTTTTT
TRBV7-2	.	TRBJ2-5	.	CASSLMLGTSQETQYF	TGTGCCAGCAGCTTAATGTTAGGGACATCACAAGAGACCCAGTACTTC
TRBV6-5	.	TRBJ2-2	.	CASSDTNTGELFF	TGTGCCAGCAGCGACACAAACACCGGGGAGCTGTTTTTT
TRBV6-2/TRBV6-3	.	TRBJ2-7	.	CASSDFWEVPAF	TGTGCCAGCAGTGACTTCTGGGAGGTACCTGCCTTC
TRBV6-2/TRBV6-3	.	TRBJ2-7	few	CASSLRTTGTPTNYEQYF	TGTGCCAGCAGTTTACGAACTACCGGGACACCGACTAACTACGAGCAGTACTTC
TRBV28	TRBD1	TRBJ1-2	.	CASSLPLDRGNGYTF	TGTGCCAGCAGTTTGCCCCTGGACAGGGGGAATGGCTACACCTTC
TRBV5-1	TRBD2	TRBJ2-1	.	CASRREGSYNEQFF	TGCGCCAGCCGGCGGGAGGGCTCCTACAATGAGCAGTTCTTC
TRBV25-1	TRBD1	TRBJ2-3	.	CASSEVGQTLRGSTQYF	TGTGCCAGCAGTGAAGTGGGACAGACCCTCCGCGGAAGTACGCAGTATTTT
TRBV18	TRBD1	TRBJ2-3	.	CASSPPGQAATDTQYF	TGTGCCAGCTCACCCCCGGGACAGGCAGCCACAGATACGCAGTATTTT
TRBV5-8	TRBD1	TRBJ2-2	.	CASSLDRGGYTGELFF	TGTGCCAGCAGCCTGGACAGGGGCGGGTATACCGGGGAGCTGTTTTTT
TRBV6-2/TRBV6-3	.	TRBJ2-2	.	CASSRPVRRNTGELFF	TGTGCCAGCAGCCGGCCTGTGAGGAGGAACACCGGGGAGCTGTTTTTT
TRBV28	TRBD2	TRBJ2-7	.	CASSLYSLAVSYEQYF	TGTGCCAGCAGTTTATATTCGCTAGCGGTCTCCTACGAGCAGTACTTC
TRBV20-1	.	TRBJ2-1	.	CSAAGNNEQFF	TGCAGTGCGGCGGGGAACAATGAGCAGTTCTTC
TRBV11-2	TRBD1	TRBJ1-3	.	CASSLGQIDGNTIYF	TGTGCCAGCAGCTTGGGACAGATAGACGGAAACACCATATATTTT
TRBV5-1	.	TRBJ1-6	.	CASSLASNSPLHF	TGCGCCAGCAGCTTAGCTTCTAATTCACCCCTCCACTTT
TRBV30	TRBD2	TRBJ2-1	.	CAWSDGGAGFYNEQFF	TGTGCCTGGAGTGACGGGGGGGCCGGTTTCTACAATGAGCAGTTCTTC
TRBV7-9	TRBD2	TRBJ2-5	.	CASSAVAGYQETQYF	TGTGCCAGCAGCGCAGTAGCGGGCTACCAAGAGACCCAGTACTTC
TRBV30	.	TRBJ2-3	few	CAWSLRESDTQYF	TGTGCCTGGAGCCTTCGGGAGTCCGATACGCAGTATTTT
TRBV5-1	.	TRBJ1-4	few	CASSLSWGTNEKLFF	TGCGCCAGCAGCTTGTCTTGGGGCACTAATGAAAAACTGTTTTTT
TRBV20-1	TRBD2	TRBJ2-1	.	CSAKGLAGTFF	TGCAGTGCTAAAGGACTAGCGGGAACGTTCTTC
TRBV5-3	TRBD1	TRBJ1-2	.	CARSLGTGLYGYTF	TGTGCCAGAAGCTTAGGGACAGGGTTATATGGCTACACCTTC
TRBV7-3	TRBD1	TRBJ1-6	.	CASSLQGTRNSPLHF	TGTGCCAGCAGCCTACAGGGGACCAGAAATTCACCCCTCCACTTT
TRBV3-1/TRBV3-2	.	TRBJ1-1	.	CASSQLGSPGTEAFF	TGTGCCAGCAGCCAACTGGGCTCGCCCGGCACTGAAGCTTTCTTT
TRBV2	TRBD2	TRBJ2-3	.	CASSDAKMVAGADTQYF	TGTGCCAGCAGTGACGCGAAGATGGTAGCGGGAGCAGATACGCAGTATTTT
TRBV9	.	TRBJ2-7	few	CASSVGGSSYEQYF	TGTGCCAGCAGCGTGGGAGGAAGTAGCTACGAGCAGTACTTC
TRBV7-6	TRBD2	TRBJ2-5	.	CASSLISGGDQETQYF	TGTGCCAGCAGCTTAATAAGCGGGGGAGACCAAGAGACCCAGTACTTC
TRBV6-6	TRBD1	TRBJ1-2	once	CASSYTLTGGVGYTF	TGTGCCAGCAGTTACACGTTGACAGGGGGCGTTGGCTACACCTTC
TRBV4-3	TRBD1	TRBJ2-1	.	CASSQVPGTGEDNEQFF	TGCGCCAGCAGCCAAGTCCCCGGGACAGGGGAGGACAATGAGCAGTTCTTC
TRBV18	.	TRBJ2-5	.	CASSPGVGETQYF	TGTGCCAGCTCACCCGGGGTAGGCGAGACCCAGTACTTC
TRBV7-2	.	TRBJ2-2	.	CASSLVSPNTGELFF	TGTGCCAGCAGCTTAGTCTCCCCGAACACCGGGGAGCTGTTTTTT
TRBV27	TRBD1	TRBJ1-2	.	CASSRLTSRDRFLYGYTF	TGTGCCAGCAGTCGCCTCACTAGCCGGGACAGGTTCCTCTATGGCTACACCTTC
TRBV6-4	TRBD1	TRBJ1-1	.	CASSPDRDTEAFF	TGTGCCAGCAGTCCGGACAGGGACACTGAAGCTTTCTTT
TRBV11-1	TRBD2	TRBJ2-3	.	CASSFISGRRADTQYF	TGTGCCAGCAGCTTTATCAGCGGGAGAAGGGCGGATACGCAGTATTTT
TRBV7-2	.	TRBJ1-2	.	CASSLGAGASGYTF	TGTGCCAGCAGCTTAGGGGCGGGGGCGAGTGGCTACACCTTC
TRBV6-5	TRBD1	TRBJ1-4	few	CASRPTGSGEKLFF	TGTGCCAGCAGGCCGACAGGGAGCGGTGAAAAACTGTTTTTT
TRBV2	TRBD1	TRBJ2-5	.	CASRDRAGARGTQYF	TGTGCCAGCAGGGACAGGGCAGGGGCCAGAGGGACCCAGTACTTC
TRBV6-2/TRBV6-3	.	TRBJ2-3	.	CASSPRRAHTDTQYF	TGTGCCAGCAGCCCTCGGAGGGCGCACACAGATACGCAGTATTTT
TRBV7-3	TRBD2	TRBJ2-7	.	CASSLGLADSYEQYF	TGTGCCAGCAGCTTAGGACTAGCAGATTCCTACGAGCAGTACTTC
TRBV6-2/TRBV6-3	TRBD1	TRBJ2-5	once	CASSLRQGVGETQYF	TGTGCCAGCAGTCTCCGGCAGGGGGTAGGAGAGACCCAGTACTTC
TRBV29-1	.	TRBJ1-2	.	CSVRLGTAYGYTF	TGCAGCGTTAGGCTCGGGACTGCCTATGGCTACACCTTC
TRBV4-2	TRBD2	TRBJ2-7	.	CASSQASGLSYEQYF	TGTGCCAGCAGCCAAGCTAGCGGACTCTCCTACGAGCAGTACTTC
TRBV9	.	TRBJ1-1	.	CASSAQVEPTEAFF	TGTGCCAGCAGCGCACAGGTGGAACCCACTGAAGCTTTCTTT
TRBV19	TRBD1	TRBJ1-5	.	CASSLRDRDPNQPQHF	TGTGCCAGTAGTCTCCGGGACAGGGACCCAAATCAGCCCCAGCATTTT
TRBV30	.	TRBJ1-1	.	CAWMVAGPAFF	TGTGCCTGGATGGTGGCGGGTCCAGCTTTCTTT
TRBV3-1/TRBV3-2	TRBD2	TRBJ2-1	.	CASSPDLAGPWGSYNEQFF	TGTGCCAGCAGCCCTGACTTAGCGGGACCGTGGGGCTCCTACAATGAGCAGTTCTTC
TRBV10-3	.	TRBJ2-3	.	CAISEPQLSTDTQYF	TGTGCCATCAGTGAGCCGCAACTTAGCACAGATACGCAGTATTTT
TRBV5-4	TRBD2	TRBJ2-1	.	CASSFIAGDHNEQFF	TGTGCCAGCAGCTTCATAGCGGGAGACCACAATGAGCAGTTCTTC
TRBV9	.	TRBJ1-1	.	CASSVAPSPGLTEAFF	TGTGCCAGCAGCGTAGCCCCTTCCCCGGGTTTAACTGAAGCTTTCTTT
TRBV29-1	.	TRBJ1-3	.	CSVRDTLSTTIYF	TGCAGCGTCCGGGACACCTTATCAACAACCATATATTTT
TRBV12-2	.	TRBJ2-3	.	CASRLAAKRGGTDTQYF	TGTGCAAGTCGCTTAGCCGCTAAGCGGGGGGGCACAGATACGCAGTATTTT
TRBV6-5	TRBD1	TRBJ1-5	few	CASEGQDNQPQHF	TGTGCCAGCGAGGGACAGGACAATCAGCCCCAGCATTTT
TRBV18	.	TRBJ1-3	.	CASSRLPAEGNTIYF	TGTGCCAGCTCCAGACTCCCGGCGGAAGGAAACACCATATATTTT